This T cell receptor (beta chain) was sequenced during a study of shared T cell receptors in the human thymus. The method was immunoSEQ multiplex PCR; TCRdb's version includes in-frame clones alone and lacks a portion of them. This sample has approximately 580,000 clones, with about four fifths found just once. Trimming removed 5 bases from V and 2 bases from J; junction bases left unmatched: 9. The V gene's germline CDR1 is SGHTA and CDR2 FQGNSA. The CDR3 extends over 16 amino acids. The same data also went into a second study, on human thymus T cells. That paper notes: Corrective cardiac operations yielded the resected thymus tissue. Related research described thymic repertoires that were highly overlapping among unrelated individuals.

The clonotype originates from a boy under two years old with a congenital heart defect. This sequence joins TRBV7-2 and TRBJ1-2; TRBD1 matches 9 bases. Sequenced sample: thymocytes. The CDR3 spells CASSTTPGQGNYGYTF. The CDR3 DNA is TGTGCCAGCAGCACGACACCGGGACAGGGAAACTATGGCTACACCTTC.